Each of the 20 T cell receptor beta chains below was sequenced from the same sample in a study of monozygotic twins with inflammatory bowel disease. TCRdb re-called the 5' RACE reads, yielding one record per CDR3 amino acid sequence without DNA. The listing records approximately 150,000 distinct CDR3 sequences. Sequencing was performed on blood. These receptors originate from a human donor with ulcerative colitis or Crohn's disease, or a healthy co-twin of an affected twin (not recorded which).

The chain carries TRBV5-6 and TRBJ1-1; TCRdb selects TRBD1, and the lack of DNA leaves this call unchecked. The CDR3 is 17 residues long. Looked up from germline, CDR1 is SGHDT and CDR2 is YYEEEE. The CDR3: CASSRASGAFMYTEAFF.

The chain employs TRBV7-2 and TRBJ2-3; TCRdb's D gene call, TRBD1, goes unchecked for lack of DNA. The CDR3 has 12 residues. Germline-derived CDR1 and CDR2 are SGHTA and FQGNSA. This chain's CDR3 is CASGGRTDTQYF.

The chain recombines TRBV18 with TRBJ2-3; TCRdb proposes TRBD2, but this gene call is untestable without DNA. Germline V gene sequence: CDR1 KGHSH, CDR2 LQKENI. The CDR3 loop spans 15 amino acids. The CDR3 protein is CASSPASEAGDTQYF.

The chain has TRBV4-3 and TRBJ2-1; checking the TCRdb D call of TRBD2 is not possible without DNA. From germline, CDR1 is LGHNA and CDR2 YSLEER. The CDR3 is 16 residues long. This CDR3 reads CASSQDLAGGYNEQFF.

The genes are TRBV3-1 and TRBJ1-4; TCRdb's D gene call, TRBD1, goes unchecked for lack of DNA. Germline CDR1 is LGHDT and CDR2 is YNNKEL (reference sequence). The CDR3 is made up of 15 amino acids. The CDR3 protein is CASSQDVVQGVKLFF.

The chain has TRBV7-2 and TRBJ2-5; the D gene TCRdb calls, TRBD1, cannot be checked with no DNA. Germline V gene sequence: CDR1 SGHTA, CDR2 FQGNSA. The CDR3 totals 14 residues. CDR3 amino acids: CASSSSTGQETQYF.

The rearrangement links TRBV5-1 to TRBJ2-3; no DNA is available, so the TRBD2 call from TCRdb remains unchecked. This CDR3 contains 14 residues. CDR1 and CDR2 (germline): SGHRS, YFSETQ. The CDR3 sequence is CASATSGGTDTQYF.

V usage is TRBV5-4 and J usage is TRBJ2-1; TCRdb gives TRBD2 as the D gene, but with no DNA this cannot be confirmed. The germline V gene has CDR1 SGHNT and CDR2 YYREEE (reference sequence). CDR3 length: 15 amino acids. The CDR3 here is CASSLGLAGEYEQFF.

The chain joins TRBV20-1 to TRBJ2-6; the D gene TCRdb calls, TRBD2, cannot be checked with no DNA. Per germline, CDR1 DFQATT and CDR2 SNEGSKA (reference sequence). The CDR3 is made up of 15 amino acids. The CDR3 spells CSASSRDSGANVLAF.

The CDR3 protein is CASGFRTMNTEAFF. The V and J genes are TRBV2 and TRBJ1-1. The germline gives CDR1 SNHLY, CDR2 FYNNEI. The CDR3 sequence is 14 residues long.

This chain joins TRBV5-5 and TRBJ1-2. This CDR3 has 13 amino acids. From germline, CDR1 is SGHKS and CDR2 YYEKEE (reference sequence). The CDR3 spells CASSFGLIYGYTF.

V and J are TRBV11-2 and TRBJ2-5. The germline gives CDR1 SGHAT, CDR2 FQNNGV. CDR3 length: 12 amino acids. Here the CDR3 reads CASSLGRETQYF.

J is TRBJ2-5 and V is TRBV5-1; the D call from TCRdb, TRBD2, cannot be confirmed without DNA. CDR1 SGHRS and CDR2 YFSETQ come from the germline V gene. There are 15 residues in the CDR3. CDR3 protein: CASSWTSPEAETQYF.

The chain couples TRBV5-4 to TRBJ1-2; no DNA is available, so the TRBD1 call from TCRdb remains unchecked. The CDR3 contains 14 residues. Per the germline V gene, CDR1 is SGHNT and CDR2 is YYREEE (reference sequence). The CDR3 region is CASSFYRDTYGYTF.

The chain joins TRBV28 to TRBJ2-7; TCRdb lists TRBD2, though no DNA is available to test this call. Germline V gene sequence: CDR1 MDHEN, CDR2 SYDVKM. The CDR3 runs 15 residues. The CDR3 loop reads CASSLSPGLSYEQYF.

The V and J genes are TRBV10-3 and TRBJ1-1. This CDR3 is 16 amino acids long. Germline V lookup: CDR1 ENHRY, CDR2 SYGVKD. The CDR3 here is CAISENTEFMNTEAFF.

The CDR3 spells CASSPPDGSSQPQHF. The chain carries TRBV18 and TRBJ1-5. The CDR3 loop spans 15 amino acids. Looked up from germline, CDR1 is KGHSH and CDR2 is LQKENI.

The chain uses TRBV5-1 and TRBJ1-4. Germline V gene sequence: CDR1 SGHRS, CDR2 YFSETQ. The CDR3 has 14 residues. CDR3 region: CASSLERGHEKLFF.

The rearrangement links TRBV20-1 to TRBJ2-1; no DNA is available, so the TRBD1 call from TCRdb remains unchecked. The germline V gene encodes CDR1 DFQATT and CDR2 SNEGSKA (reference sequence). The CDR3 runs to 19 residues. The chain's CDR3 is CSARLYNKGGTGSYNERFF.

CDR3 sequence: CASSLWTGIQYF. The chain couples TRBV28 to TRBJ2-4. The CDR3 consists of 12 residues. The germline gives CDR1 MDHEN, CDR2 SYDVKM.